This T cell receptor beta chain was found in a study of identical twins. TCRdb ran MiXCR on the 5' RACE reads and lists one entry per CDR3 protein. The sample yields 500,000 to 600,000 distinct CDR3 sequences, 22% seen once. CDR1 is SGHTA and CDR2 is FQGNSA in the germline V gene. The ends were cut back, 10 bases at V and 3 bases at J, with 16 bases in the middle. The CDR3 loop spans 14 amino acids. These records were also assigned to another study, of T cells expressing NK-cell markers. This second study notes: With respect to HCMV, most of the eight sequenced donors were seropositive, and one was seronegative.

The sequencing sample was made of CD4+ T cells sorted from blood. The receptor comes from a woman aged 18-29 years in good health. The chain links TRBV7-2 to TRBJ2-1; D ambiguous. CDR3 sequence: CATGRPNNYNEQFF. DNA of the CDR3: TGTGCCACGGGCCGCCCGAATAACTACAATGAGCAGTTCTTC.